This T cell receptor beta chain was identified during a study of cytomegalovirus exposure and HLA in healthy donors. In germline, CDR1 is SGDLS, CDR2 YYNGEE. The V segment lost 3 bases and the J segment 9 bases; nucleotides outside the gene matches: 7. The CDR3 loop spans 14 amino acids. This clone appeared once. Its antigen is as yet unknown. Findings and caveats of the study: The dataset shows that most TCR sequences were rare, while some public TCRs occurred in many donors. Cytomegalovirus-associated TCR beta chains were listed, numbering some 180. Confirmation was obtained in vitro that a few CMV-associated chains are specific for CMV antigens. An ancestry cluster, one associated with Asian ancestry, reportedly showed fewer N-insertions than the roughly 670-donor mean in a later analysis.

Primers: 60 Vbeta forward and 13 Jbeta reverse. Assay used: immunoSEQ multiplex PCR; TCRdb lists only in-frame clones, some missing. Of 200,000 to 250,000 clones in the sample, about 75% were seen once. The TCR was taken from a woman aged 25 to 39 in good health and CMV-seronegative. Source material: PBMCs. The V call is TRBV9, the J call TRBJ2-1; TRBD2 agrees at 9 bases. CDR3 loop: CASSGSGSLGEQFF. CDR3 nucleotides: TGTGCCAGCAGCGGTAGCGGGAGTCTGGGTGAGCAGTTCTTC.